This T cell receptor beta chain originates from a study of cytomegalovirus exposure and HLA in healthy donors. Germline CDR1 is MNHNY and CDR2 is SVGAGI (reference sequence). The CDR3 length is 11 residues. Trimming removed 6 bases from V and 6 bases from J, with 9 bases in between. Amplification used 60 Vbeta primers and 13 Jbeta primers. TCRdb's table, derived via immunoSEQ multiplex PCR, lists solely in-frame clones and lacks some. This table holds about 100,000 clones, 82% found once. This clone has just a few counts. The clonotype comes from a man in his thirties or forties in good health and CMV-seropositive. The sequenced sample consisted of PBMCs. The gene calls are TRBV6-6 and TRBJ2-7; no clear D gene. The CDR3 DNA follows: TGTGCCAGCAGCCCCCTAGGCGAGCAGTACTTC. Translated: CASSPLGEQYF.